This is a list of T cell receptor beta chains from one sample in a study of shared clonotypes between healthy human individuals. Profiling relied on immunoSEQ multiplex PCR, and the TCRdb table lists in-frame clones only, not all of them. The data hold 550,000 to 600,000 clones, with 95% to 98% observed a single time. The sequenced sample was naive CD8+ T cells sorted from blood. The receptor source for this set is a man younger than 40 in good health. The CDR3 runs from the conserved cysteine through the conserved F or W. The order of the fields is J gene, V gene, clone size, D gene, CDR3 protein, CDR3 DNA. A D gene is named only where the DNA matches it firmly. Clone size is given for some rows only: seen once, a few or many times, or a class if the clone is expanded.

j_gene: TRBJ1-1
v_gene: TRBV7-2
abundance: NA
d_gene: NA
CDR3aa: CASSRYIRGNTEAFF
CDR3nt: TGTGCCAGCAGCCGTTACATCAGGGGCAACACTGAAGCTTTCTTT

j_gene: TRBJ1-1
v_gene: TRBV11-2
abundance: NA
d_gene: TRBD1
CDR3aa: CASSLGRTGIWTEAFF
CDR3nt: TGTGCCAGCAGCTTAGGGAGGACAGGGATTTGGACTGAAGCTTTCTTT

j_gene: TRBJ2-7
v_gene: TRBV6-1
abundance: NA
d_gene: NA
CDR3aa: CASSEAARESWAYEQYF
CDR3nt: TGTGCCAGCAGTGAAGCAGCCAGGGAATCATGGGCCTACGAGCAGTACTTC

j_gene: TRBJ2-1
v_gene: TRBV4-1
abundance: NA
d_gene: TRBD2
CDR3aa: CASSQTGTSGFEQFF
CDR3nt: TGCGCCAGCAGCCAAACCGGGACTAGCGGCTTTGAGCAGTTCTTC

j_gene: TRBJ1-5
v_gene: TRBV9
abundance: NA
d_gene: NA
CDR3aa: CASSVNPMDQVYSNQPQHF
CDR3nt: TGTGCCAGCAGCGTAAACCCTATGGACCAGGTCTATAGCAATCAGCCCCAGCATTTT

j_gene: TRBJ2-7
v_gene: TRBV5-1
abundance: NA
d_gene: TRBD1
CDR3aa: CASSSEPGQRFTYEQYF
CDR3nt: TGCGCCAGCAGCTCGGAACCGGGACAGAGATTCACCTACGAGCAGTACTTC

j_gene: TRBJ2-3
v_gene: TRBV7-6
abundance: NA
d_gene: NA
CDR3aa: CASSTKSDLTGWRTDTQYF
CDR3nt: TGTGCCAGCAGCACCAAATCGGACTTAACGGGATGGCGCACAGATACGCAGTATTTT

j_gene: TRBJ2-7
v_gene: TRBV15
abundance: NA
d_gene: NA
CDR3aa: CATSRDREWHEQYF
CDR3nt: TGTGCCACCAGCAGAGACAGGGAGTGGCACGAGCAGTACTTC

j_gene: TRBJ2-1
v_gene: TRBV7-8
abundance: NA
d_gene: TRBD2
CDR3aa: CASSVPLAGPYNEQFF
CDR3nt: TGTGCCAGCAGCGTCCCTCTAGCGGGGCCCTACAATGAGCAGTTCTTC

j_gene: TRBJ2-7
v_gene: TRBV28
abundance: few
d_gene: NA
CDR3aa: CASSLRGDEQYF
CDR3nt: TGTGCCAGCAGTTTAAGAGGCGACGAGCAGTACTTC

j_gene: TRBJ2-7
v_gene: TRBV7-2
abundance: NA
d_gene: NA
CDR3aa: CASSLEAPYEQYF
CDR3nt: TGTGCCAGCAGCTTAGAGGCCCCCTACGAGCAGTACTTC

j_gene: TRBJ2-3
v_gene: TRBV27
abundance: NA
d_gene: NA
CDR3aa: CASSTTYAETSTDTQYF
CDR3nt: TGTGCCAGCAGTACCACCTATGCGGAAACTAGCACAGATACGCAGTATTTT

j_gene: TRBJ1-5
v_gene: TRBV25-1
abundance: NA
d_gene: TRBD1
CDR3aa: CASSDRQGGNQPQHF
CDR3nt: TGTGCCAGCAGTGACCGACAGGGGGGCAATCAGCCCCAGCATTTT

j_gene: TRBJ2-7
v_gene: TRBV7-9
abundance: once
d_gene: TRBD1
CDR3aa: CASSLGPRTGYEQYF
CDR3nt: TGTGCCAGCAGCTTAGGACCAAGGACAGGCTACGAGCAGTACTTC

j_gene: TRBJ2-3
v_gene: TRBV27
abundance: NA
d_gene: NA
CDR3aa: CASSLYGTSTDTQYF
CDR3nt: TGTGCCAGCAGTTTGTACGGTACTAGCACAGATACGCAGTATTTT

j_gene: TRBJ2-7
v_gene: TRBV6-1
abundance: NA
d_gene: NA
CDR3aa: CASSEAPRVYEQYF
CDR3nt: TGTGCCAGCAGTGAAGCGCCAAGGGTCTACGAGCAGTACTTC

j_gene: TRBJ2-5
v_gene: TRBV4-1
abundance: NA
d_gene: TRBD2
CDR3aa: CASSQVAGGEGETQYF
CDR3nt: TGCGCCAGCAGCCAAGTAGCGGGAGGAGAGGGAGAGACCCAGTACTTC

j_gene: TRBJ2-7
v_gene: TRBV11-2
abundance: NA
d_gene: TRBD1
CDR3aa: CASSRDREDEQYF
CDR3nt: TGTGCCAGCAGCAGGGACAGGGAAGACGAGCAGTACTTC

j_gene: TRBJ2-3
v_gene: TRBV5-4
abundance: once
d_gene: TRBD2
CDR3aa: CASSLAGGRTDTQYF
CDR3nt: TGTGCCAGCAGCCTAGCGGGAGGGCGCACAGATACGCAGTATTTT

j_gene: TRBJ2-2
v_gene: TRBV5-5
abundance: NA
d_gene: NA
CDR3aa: CASSPSRDPANTGELFF
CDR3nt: TGTGCCAGCAGCCCTAGCCGGGACCCAGCGAACACCGGGGAGCTGTTTTTT

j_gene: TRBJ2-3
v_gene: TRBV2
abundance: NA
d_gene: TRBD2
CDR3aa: CASSPLAGGVTDTQYF
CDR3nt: TGTGCCAGCAGTCCCCTAGCGGGAGGAGTCACAGATACGCAGTATTTT

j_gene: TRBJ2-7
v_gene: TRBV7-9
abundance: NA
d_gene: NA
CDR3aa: CASSMSERYEQYF
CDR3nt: TGTGCCAGCAGCATGTCCGAGCGCTACGAGCAGTACTTC

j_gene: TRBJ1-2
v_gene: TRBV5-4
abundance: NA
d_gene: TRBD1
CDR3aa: CASSLAPGQGGNYGYTF
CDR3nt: TGTGCCAGCAGCTTGGCCCCGGGACAGGGAGGGAACTATGGCTACACCTTC

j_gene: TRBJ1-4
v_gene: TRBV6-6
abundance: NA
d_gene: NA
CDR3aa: CASSPRAGSEKLFF
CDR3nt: TGTGCCAGCAGTCCCCGGGCAGGGAGTGAAAAACTGTTTTTT

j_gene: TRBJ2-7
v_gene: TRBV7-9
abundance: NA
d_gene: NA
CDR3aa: CASSLTLTWEQYF
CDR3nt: TGTGCCAGCAGCTTAACCCTAACTTGGGAGCAGTACTTC

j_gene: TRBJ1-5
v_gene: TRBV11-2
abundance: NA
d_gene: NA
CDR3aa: CASSPLEGGNQPQHF
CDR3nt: TGTGCCAGCAGCCCCTTGGAGGGAGGGAATCAGCCCCAGCATTTT

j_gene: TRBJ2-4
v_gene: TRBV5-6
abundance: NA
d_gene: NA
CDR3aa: CASSSAGTSKNIQYF
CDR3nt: TGTGCCAGCAGCTCCGCCGGGACGTCCAAAAACATTCAGTACTTC

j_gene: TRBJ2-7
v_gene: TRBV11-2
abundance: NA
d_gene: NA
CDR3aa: CASSLGPIYEQYF
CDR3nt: TGTGCCAGCAGCTTAGGCCCGATCTACGAGCAGTACTTC

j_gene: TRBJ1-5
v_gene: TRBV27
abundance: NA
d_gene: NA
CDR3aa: CASKGRINQPQHF
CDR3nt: TGTGCCAGCAAAGGGAGGATAAATCAGCCCCAGCATTTT

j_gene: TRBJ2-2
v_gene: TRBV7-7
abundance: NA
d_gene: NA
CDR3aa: CASSSKGGGSGELFF
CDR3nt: TGTGCTAGCAGCTCTAAGGGTGGAGGGTCCGGGGAGCTGTTTTTT

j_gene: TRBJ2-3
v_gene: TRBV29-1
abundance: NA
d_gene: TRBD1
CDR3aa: CSADRESTDTQYF
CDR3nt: TGCAGCGCAGACAGGGAGAGCACAGATACGCAGTATTTT

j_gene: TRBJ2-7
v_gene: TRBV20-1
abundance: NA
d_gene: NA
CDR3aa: CSATDYEQYF
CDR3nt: TGCAGTGCTACGGACTACGAGCAGTACTTC

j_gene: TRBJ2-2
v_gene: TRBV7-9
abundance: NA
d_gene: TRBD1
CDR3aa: CATPWTGNTGELFF
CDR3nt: TGTGCCACCCCCTGGACAGGGAACACCGGGGAGCTGTTTTTT

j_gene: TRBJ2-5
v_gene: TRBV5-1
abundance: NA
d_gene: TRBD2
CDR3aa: CASSRMGGSRETQYF
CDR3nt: TGCGCCAGCAGCCGGATGGGAGGGTCACGGGAGACCCAGTACTTC

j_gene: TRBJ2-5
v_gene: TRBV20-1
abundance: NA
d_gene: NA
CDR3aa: CSAREVETQYF
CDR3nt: TGCAGTGCTAGAGAAGTGGAGACCCAGTACTTC

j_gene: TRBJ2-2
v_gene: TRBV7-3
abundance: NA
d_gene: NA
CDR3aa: CASTSGAGVTGELFF
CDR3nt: TGTGCCAGCACCTCAGGGGCTGGGGTGACCGGGGAGCTGTTTTTT

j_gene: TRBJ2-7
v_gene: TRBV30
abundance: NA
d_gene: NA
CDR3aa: CALESRGHPPYEQYF
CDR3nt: TGTGCCTTGGAGTCGAGGGGCCACCCTCCCTACGAGCAGTACTTC

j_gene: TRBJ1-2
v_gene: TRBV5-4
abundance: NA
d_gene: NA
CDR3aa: CASRYTGRNSGYTF
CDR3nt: TGTGCCAGCAGATACACAGGGCGAAATAGCGGCTACACCTTC

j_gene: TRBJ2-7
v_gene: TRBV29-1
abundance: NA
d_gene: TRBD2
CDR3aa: CSPRTSGSRVEQYF
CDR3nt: TGCAGCCCGCGAACTAGCGGGAGTAGGGTCGAGCAGTACTTC

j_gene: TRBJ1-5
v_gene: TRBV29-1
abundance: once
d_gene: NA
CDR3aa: CSVFLLGKEDQPQHF
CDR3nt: TGCAGCGTTTTTCTTCTGGGTAAAGAGGATCAGCCCCAGCATTTT

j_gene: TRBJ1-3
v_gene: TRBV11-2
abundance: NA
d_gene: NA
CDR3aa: CATPRPGSSGNTIYF
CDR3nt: TGTGCCACCCCGCGTCCAGGGAGCTCTGGAAACACCATATATTTT

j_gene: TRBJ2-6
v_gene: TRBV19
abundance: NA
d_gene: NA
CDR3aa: CASNRGAINSGANVLTF
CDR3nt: TGTGCCAGTAATAGGGGGGCGATAAACTCTGGGGCCAACGTCCTGACTTTC